The 13 T cell receptor beta chains below all came from one sample that was sequenced in a study of cytomegalovirus exposure and HLA in healthy donors. Researchers ran the PCR with 60 Vbeta and 13 Jbeta primers. Sequenced by immunoSEQ multiplex PCR; TCRdb stores in-frame clones only, minus some. The table records about 130,000 clones, around 82% of them present only once. What was sequenced was PBMCs. The receptors shown here come from a woman in her thirties or forties in good health and CMV-seropositive.

The rearrangement joins TRBV11-2 to TRBJ2-7; TRBD2 matches 8 bases. After removal of 1 base from V and 4 bases from J, the junction contained 9 bases not matched to a gene. The CDR3 contains 16 residues. Germline lookup yields CDR1 SGHAT and CDR2 FQNNGV. As DNA, the CDR3 is TGTGCCAGCAGCTTAGGTAGAGGTAGCGGGAAGTACGAGCAGTACTTC. Protein: CASSLGRGSGKYEQYF.

The chain couples TRBV7-9 to TRBJ2-7, with 7 nucleotides matching TRBD2. The length of the CDR3 is 18 residues. J was trimmed by 0 bases and V by 5 bases; bases with no gene match: 16. CDR1 and CDR2 from the germline V gene are SEHNR and FQNEAQ (reference sequence). The chain's CDR3 is CASSPTRGRDGISYEQYF. The CDR3 DNA reads as TGTGCCAGCAGCCCAACCCGTGGGAGGGACGGGATCTCCTACGAGCAGTACTTC.

In nucleotides, the CDR3 is TGTGCCAGCAGCCTCGGAGGGCTGGAGACCCAGTACTTC. The encoded protein is CASSLGGLETQYF. This chain uses TRBV5-6 with TRBJ2-5, with D possibly TRBD2 on 6 matching bases. The CDR3 is 13 residues long. The ends were cut back, 4 bases at V and 5 bases at J, with 12 bases in the middle. Per germline, CDR1 SGHDT and CDR2 YYEEEE.

In this sample, this clone turned up a few times. The chain is built from TRBV7-8 and TRBJ1-2, with D perhaps matching TRBD1 (5 bases). Germline V gene sequence: CDR1 SGHVS, CDR2 FQNEAQ. The CDR3 covers 17 residues. V lost 4 bases, J lost 4 bases, and 22 bases lay in between. CDR3 DNA sequence: TGTGCCAGCAGCTCGAGATCCGCAGGGCCTAAACTCTATGGCTACACCTTC. Protein product: CASSSRSAGPKLYGYTF.

The chain carries TRBV6-5 and TRBJ2-1, with 9 nucleotides matching TRBD2. CDR1 is MNHEY, CDR2 SVGAGI, per germline. The CDR3 consists of 15 residues. Trimming took 2 bases from V and 7 from J; bases not matched to a gene: 6. The CDR3 sequence is CASSYGAGGENEQFF. The CDR3 DNA follows: TGTGCCAGCAGTTACGGGGCGGGAGGGGAGAATGAGCAGTTCTTC.

This clone was found once. This chain connects TRBV27 to TRBJ2-1, with D possibly matching TRBD2 (5 bases). Germline CDR1 is MNHEY and CDR2 is SMNVEV (reference sequence). CDR3 length equals 16 residues. Trimming pared 3 bases from V and 3 bases from J, leaving 15 bases between. The CDR3 here is CASSFSRGNRYNEQFF. CDR3 sequence (DNA): TGTGCCAGCAGTTTTAGTCGGGGAAATCGCTACAATGAGCAGTTCTTC.

V is TRBV11-2 and J is TRBJ1-2; TRBD1 matches 11 bases. V lost 5 bases to trimming and J lost 0 bases; unmatched junction nucleotides: 8. CDR1 is SGHAT, CDR2 FQNNGV, per germline. The CDR3 is 17 residues long. CDR3 coding DNA: TGTGCCAGCAGCCTGTGGACAGGGGGCACTGCTAACTATGGCTACACCTTC. This translates into CASSLWTGGTANYGYTF. Full variable domain (missing parts from reference TRBV11-2 and TRBJ1-2): EAGVAQSPRYKIIEKRQSVAFWCNPISGHATLYWYQQILGQGPKLLIQFQNNGVVDDSQLPKDRFSAERLKGVDSTLKIQPAKLEDSAVYLCASSLWTGGTANYGYTFGSGTRLTVV.

The rearrangement links TRBV4-1 to TRBJ1-5; 9 bases line up with TRBD1. The CDR3 runs to 15 residues. Trimming at V came to 4 bases and at J to 7 bases, leaving 8 bases not matched to a gene. The germline V gene has CDR1 MGHRA and CDR2 YSYEKL. CDR3 loop: CASSPWDRVNQPQHF. Written as DNA, the CDR3 is TGCGCCAGCAGCCCCTGGGACAGGGTGAACCAGCCCCAGCATTTT.

This rearrangement joins TRBV15 to TRBJ2-6, with D possibly TRBD1 on 6 matching bases. The ends were cut back, 3 bases at V and 0 bases at J, with 12 bases in the middle. CDR3 size: 17 residues. Germline CDR1 LNHNV, CDR2 YYDKDF (reference sequence). The CDR3 nucleotides read TGTGCCACCAGCAGCCTAGACAGGCCCTCTGGGGCCAACGTCCTGACTTTC. Protein sequence: CATSSLDRPSGANVLTF.

This clone was seen a single time. This sequence joins TRBV7-8 and TRBJ1-1; tentative D call: TRBD1 (6 bases). The CDR3 covers 13 residues. Germline CDR1 and CDR2: SGHVS and FQNEAQ. V was cut by 7 bases and J by 8 bases, with 17 bases left in between. The CDR3 sequence: CASKIGWTAEAFF. CDR3 sequence (DNA): TGTGCCAGCAAGATTGGGTGGACAGCAGAAGCTTTCTTT.

The genes are TRBV2 and TRBJ2-4, with D possibly matching TRBD2 (5 bases). Between the trimmed V and J ends, which lost 8 bases and 7 bases, there was a span of 15 bases. The length of the CDR3 is 13 residues. Germline CDR1 SNHLY, CDR2 FYNNEI. CDR3: CASYRGLPNIQYF. The CDR3 nucleotides read TGTGCCAGCTACCGTGGACTGCCCAACATTCAGTACTTC.

The chain carries TRBV19 and TRBJ1-1; tentative D call: TRBD1 (5 bases). V was pared by 1 base and J by 3 bases, with 12 bases between. Germline assignment: CDR1 LNHDA and CDR2 SQIVND (reference sequence). The CDR3 extends over 15 amino acids. Written as DNA, the CDR3 is TGTGCCAGTAGTATAGTTGGCAGGGTGGACACTGAAGCTTTCTTT. Protein product: CASSIVGRVDTEAFF.

The CDR3, as DNA: TGTGCCAGCAGTGATCAAGCGGGAGCGTCCTACGAGCAGTACTTC. It yields the protein CASSDQAGASYEQYF. The chain has TRBV6-4 and TRBJ2-5; 8 bases fit TRBD2. The DNA end is a closer match to TRBJ2-7, so the J assignment may be wrong. Germline lookup yields CDR1 MRHNA and CDR2 SNTAGT. The CDR3 is 15 amino acids.